The following is a T cell receptor beta chain sequence with its context. Its cognate antigen has yet to be identified. Per-base quality was not reported, and no clone a single base away is much larger than it. For sequencing of the TCRbeta CDR3 region, genomic DNA was extracted from the sorted cells. The immunoSEQ Assay was used for sequencing of TCRbeta CDR3 regions. Imported from immuneACCESS, the table was reduced by TCRdb to in-frame sequences with V and J called. These copies leave out some clones; in studies compared against another copy, an unresolved V gene accounts for under half, and the cause of the remainder is not known. For this sample there are 65,000 to 90,000 clones; just under 90% appear just once. The top ten constitute approximately 11% of the sample. The trial excluded patients who had a history of autoimmune disease or who were on systemic immunosuppression. Peripheral blood for TCR sequencing was drawn from every dose cohort at baseline, at cycle 4 day 1 and at cycle 7 day 1. Samples came from an open-label, multicenter, first-in-human phase I dose-escalation trial of ivuxolimab. Adults with locally advanced or metastatic melanoma, renal cell, hepatocellular, or head and neck squamous cell carcinoma were enrolled in the trial. Before TCR sequencing, CD4+ T cells and CD8+ T cells were sorted from peripheral blood as separate populations.

This entry is derived from a study of OX40 agonist ivuxolimab in advanced cancers. Some background on the complete study: The costimulatory receptor OX40 (CD134) was targeted by ivuxolimab, a fully human IgG2 agonistic monoclonal antibody. Intravenous ivuxolimab was administered to patients every 2 weeks at six dose levels: 0.01, 0.1, 0.3, 1.5, 3 and 10 mg/kg. Of the roughly 54 patients in dose escalation, about 20 had hepatocellular carcinoma, about 15 had melanoma, 9 had renal cell carcinoma and 9 had head and neck cancer. In the dose-escalation cohort, 65% to 85% of patients were male, and the mean age was roughly 60 years with a range of roughly 20 to 80. Prior anti-PD-1, anti-PD-L1 or anti-CTLA-4 therapy was permitted, and approximately 41% of dose-escalation patients had received checkpoint inhibitors. Three dose-escalation patients achieved partial responses, one with hepatocellular carcinoma and two with cutaneous melanoma. The point of sequencing TCRbeta in the periphery was to test whether ivuxolimab changed TCR sequence diversity and drove clonal T-cell expansion. The paper covers the monotherapy dose-escalation part of the phase I ivuxolimab trial, which included N of about 50 patients.

Broader findings and caveats from the paper: Low levels of normalized T-cell clonal expansion were also seen in some patients who did not respond. The antigen specificity of the peripheral T cells that underwent clonal expansion was not determined. At doses of 0.1 to 3.0 mg/kg, clonal expansion of both CD4+ and CD8+ T cells in blood was seen between baseline and week 6. After ivuxolimab, expanded clones were on average more numerous among CD8+ T cells than among CD4+ T cells. In the 0.1-3.0 mg/kg groups, partial responders had among the lowest normalized peripheral clonal expansion, particularly in CD8+ T cells.

The CDR3 contains 13 residues, cysteine and phenylalanine counted. CDR3 DNA is the only sequence kept; it has 39 bases, read in frame from the first base. CDR1 SQVTM and CDR2 ANQGSEA were looked up in the germline V gene. V is pared back by 2 bases and J by 2 bases, with 10 bases lying between the germline termini. The sequence was collected from an adult with an advanced solid tumor such as melanoma, head and neck, liver or kidney cancer. The sequence links TRBV29-1 to TRBJ2-7; the D segment cannot be called with confidence. Sequencing was performed on CD4+ or CD8+ T cells sorted from blood, taken in a trial of the OX40 agonist ivuxolimab. The DNA is TGCAGCGTTGAACGGGCGTCTACCTACGAGCAGTACTTC. Its protein reads: CSVERASTYEQYF.